This is a list of T cell receptor beta chains from one sample in a study of identical twins. TCRdb called the 5' RACE reads again in MiXCR, with one record for every CDR3 protein. The sample consists of 1.5 million to 2 million distinct CDR3 sequences, about 32% of them appearing once. What was sequenced was cord blood. These receptor sequences come from a newborn girl in good health. The CDR3 runs from the conserved cysteine through the conserved F or W. D genes are given only for firm matches. The listing skips clone size in some rows; elsewhere it reads once, few, many or a size class.

J: TRBJ2-3; size: NA; V: TRBV29-1; D: TRBD2; DNA: TGCAGCGTTTGGGAGCGGGGGACTAGCACAGGTACGCAGTATTTT; CDR3: CSVWERGTSTGTQYF
J: TRBJ2-1; size: once; V: TRBV19; D: TRBD1; DNA: TGTGCCAGTAGTATGACCGGGACAGGGGGGAATGAGCAGTTCTTC; CDR3: CASSMTGTGGNEQFF
J: TRBJ2-1; size: NA; V: TRBV5-6; D: NA; DNA: TGTGCCAGCAGCACATACAGAGTCGATGAGCAGTTCTTC; CDR3: CASSTYRVDEQFF
J: TRBJ2-1; size: NA; V: TRBV12-3/TRBV12-4; D: NA; DNA: TGTGCCAGCAGCCTCGATCCCATGCGGTTTAGCTCCTACAATGAGCAGTTCTTC; CDR3: CASSLDPMRFSSYNEQFF
J: TRBJ2-1; size: few; V: TRBV27; D: TRBD2; DNA: TGTGCCAGCAGTTTCGGACTAGCGAAGTACAATGAGCAGTTCTTC; CDR3: CASSFGLAKYNEQFF
J: TRBJ2-1; size: few; V: TRBV20-1; D: TRBD2; DNA: TGCAGTGCTAGAGCGGGACTAGCGGGTAATTTCTACAATGAGCAGTTCTTC; CDR3: CSARAGLAGNFYNEQFF
J: TRBJ2-1; size: NA; V: TRBV6-1; D: NA; DNA: TGTGCCGGCAGTGAACCGGGAATCTCAAACAATGAGCAGTTCTTC; CDR3: CAGSEPGISNNEQFF
J: TRBJ1-2; size: NA; V: TRBV20-1; D: NA; DNA: TGCAGTGCTAGTCTGGGGAGTGGCTACACCTTC; CDR3: CSASLGSGYTF
J: TRBJ2-7; size: NA; V: TRBV2; D: TRBD1; DNA: TGTGCCGGCAGATGGGACAGATACGAGCAGTACTTC; CDR3: CAGRWDRYEQYF
J: TRBJ2-5; size: few; V: TRBV18; D: TRBD2; DNA: TGTGCCAGCTCAAGCCTGGGACTAGCGGGAGAACAGACCCAGTACTTC; CDR3: CASSSLGLAGEQTQYF
J: TRBJ1-2; size: few; V: TRBV29-1; D: NA; DNA: TGCAGCGTTGAGGGTATTCAGGGCCTCGGGGGCTACACCTTC; CDR3: CSVEGIQGLGGYTF
J: TRBJ2-1; size: NA; V: TRBV21-1; D: NA; DNA: TGTGCCAGCCCTGCGGGCGCCTCCTACAATGAGCAGTTCTTC; CDR3: CASPAGASYNEQFF
J: TRBJ2-6; size: NA; V: TRBV5-1; D: TRBD1; DNA: TGCGCCAGCAGCCCGCGACAGGGCCTGTCTGGGGCCAACGTCCTGACTTTC; CDR3: CASSPRQGLSGANVLTF
J: TRBJ2-6; size: NA; V: TRBV2; D: NA; DNA: TGTGCCAGCAGTGCACAACAGGGCTCTGGGGCCAACGTCCTGACTTTC; CDR3: CASSAQQGSGANVLTF
J: TRBJ1-1; size: many; V: TRBV5-1; D: NA; DNA: TGCGCCAGCAGCTTGGGAGGAGAGAACACTGAAGCTTTCTTT; CDR3: CASSLGGENTEAFF
J: TRBJ2-5; size: NA; V: TRBV14; D: NA; DNA: TGTGCCAGCAGCCAAGCGGTAGGGCTACCAGAGACCCAGTACTTC; CDR3: CASSQAVGLPETQYF
J: TRBJ2-5; size: once; V: TRBV25-1; D: NA; DNA: TGTGCCAGCAGTTCCTTTTTTCGACAAGAGACCCAGTACTTC; CDR3: CASSSFFRQETQYF
J: TRBJ2-1; size: NA; V: TRBV4-2; D: TRBD2; DNA: TGTGCCAGCAGCCCCCTAGGAGCGGGGTCAGCCAATGAGCAGTCCTTC; CDR3: CASSPLGAGSANEQSF
J: TRBJ2-3; size: NA; V: TRBV29-1; D: NA; DNA: TGCAGCGTTGAATACGGGGGACGGCCAGATACGCAGTATTTT; CDR3: CSVEYGGRPDTQYF
J: TRBJ2-2; size: NA; V: TRBV4-1; D: NA; DNA: TGCGCCAGCAGACAGGGAATGACCGGGGAGCTGTTTTTT; CDR3: CASRQGMTGELFF
J: TRBJ1-2; size: few; V: TRBV11-2; D: NA; DNA: TGCGCCAGCAGCTTAGGGGGATCGCGGGTCTATGGCTACACCTTC; CDR3: CASSLGGSRVYGYTF
J: TRBJ2-1; size: few; V: TRBV7-8; D: TRBD2; DNA: TGTGCCAGCAGCACCAGACTAGCCCTGAGCAATGAGCAGTTCTTC; CDR3: CASSTRLALSNEQFF
J: TRBJ2-7; size: NA; V: TRBV6-1; D: TRBD2; DNA: TGTGCCAGCAGTGGACTAGCGGAGCGCTACGAGCAGTACTTC; CDR3: CASSGLAERYEQYF
J: TRBJ2-7; size: few; V: TRBV7-6; D: NA; DNA: TGTGCCAGCAGCTTAGGCTCTTTTGGCGAGCAGTACTTC; CDR3: CASSLGSFGEQYF
J: TRBJ1-2; size: NA; V: TRBV6-5; D: NA; DNA: TGTGCCAGCAGTTACTCGGTGGCAGGGCCAGCTAACTATGGCCACACCTTC; CDR3: CASSYSVAGPANYGHTF
J: TRBJ1-6; size: few; V: TRBV20-1; D: TRBD1; DNA: TGCAGTGCTAGAGCCGGGACAGGGACCCTCTCCTATAATTCACCCCTCCACTTT; CDR3: CSARAGTGTLSYNSPLHF
J: TRBJ1-1; size: NA; V: TRBV5-6; D: NA; DNA: TGTGCCAGCAGCTTGGTGGGGGGGCTGGGATCTGAAGCTTTCTTT; CDR3: CASSLVGGLGSEAFF
J: TRBJ2-6; size: NA; V: TRBV7-9; D: TRBD2; DNA: TGTGCCAGCAGCCTACAGACTAGCGGAAGGTCTGGGGCCAACGTCCTGACTTTC; CDR3: CASSLQTSGRSGANVLTF
J: TRBJ2-3; size: NA; V: TRBV15; D: NA; DNA: TGTGCCGCCAGCAGAGATGGGAGGAGCACAGATACGCAGTATTTT; CDR3: CAASRDGRSTDTQYF
J: TRBJ2-1; size: once; V: TRBV12-3/TRBV12-4; D: NA; DNA: TGTGCCAGCAGAGGGCTAGCGAACTATGAGCAGTTCTTC; CDR3: CASRGLANYEQFF
J: TRBJ2-3; size: NA; V: TRBV6-5; D: TRBD2; DNA: TGTGCCAGCAGTAGCGGGAGGGGTATGGATACGCAGTATTTT; CDR3: CASSSGRGMDTQYF
J: TRBJ2-7; size: NA; V: TRBV27; D: NA; DNA: TGTGCCAGCAGTTTAACGGTCTACTACAATGAGCAGTACTTC; CDR3: CASSLTVYYNEQYF
J: TRBJ2-3; size: few; V: TRBV24-1; D: NA; DNA: TGTGCCACCAGTGATTATCCTATAGGAAGGGGCCCAGATACGCAGTATTTT; CDR3: CATSDYPIGRGPDTQYF
J: TRBJ2-3; size: few; V: TRBV5-1; D: TRBD2; DNA: TGCGCCAGCAGCCCCCCTCTAGCGGAGATCATTGATACGCAGTATTTT; CDR3: CASSPPLAEIIDTQYF
J: TRBJ1-2; size: few; V: TRBV29-1; D: NA; DNA: TGCAGTATCAGGGAAGGGAAGTATGGCTACACCTTC; CDR3: CSIREGKYGYTF
J: TRBJ1-1; size: few; V: TRBV7-2; D: NA; DNA: TGTGCCAGCAGCTTAGCGGGCCAGACAAACACTGAAGCTTTCTTT; CDR3: CASSLAGQTNTEAFF
J: TRBJ1-2; size: few; V: TRBV7-9; D: NA; DNA: TGTGCCGCCGCAGGGGCTTATGGCTACACCTTC; CDR3: CAAAGAYGYTF
J: TRBJ1-2; size: NA; V: TRBV20-1; D: TRBD1; DNA: TGCAGTGCCACAGGTCTCCCCGGTCGACAGGGTGGCTATGGCTACACCTTC; CDR3: CSATGLPGRQGGYGYTF
J: TRBJ2-7; size: NA; V: TRBV20-1; D: NA; DNA: TGCAGTGCTAGGTCAAAGGCGTGGCCCGGCGAGCAGTACTTC; CDR3: CSARSKAWPGEQYF
J: TRBJ1-2; size: NA; V: TRBV7-6; D: TRBD1; DNA: TGTGCCAGCAGCGATACAGGGGGCAATGGCTACACCTTC; CDR3: CASSDTGGNGYTF
J: TRBJ1-4; size: NA; V: TRBV3-1; D: TRBD1; DNA: TGTGCCAGCAGCTCCCTCACCGGGACAGGGCATGAAAAACTGTTTTTT; CDR3: CASSSLTGTGHEKLFF
J: TRBJ2-6; size: NA; V: TRBV27; D: TRBD2; DNA: TGTGCCAGCAGTTTAGGGCGGGAGGGTTTCCTCTCTGAGGCCAACGTCCTGACTTTC; CDR3: CASSLGREGFLSEANVLTF
J: TRBJ2-7; size: few; V: TRBV2; D: TRBD2; DNA: TGTGCCGTACAGAGACTAGCGGATTACGAGCAGTACTTC; CDR3: CAVQRLADYEQYF
J: TRBJ2-7; size: few; V: TRBV28; D: NA; DNA: TGTGCCAGCAGTTTATCCCCTGACTATGCATGGCAGTACTTC; CDR3: CASSLSPDYAWQYF
J: TRBJ2-3; size: NA; V: TRBV6-6; D: NA; DNA: TGTGCCAGCAGTTACGCTAGTTCTAGCACAGATACGCAGTATTTT; CDR3: CASSYASSSTDTQYF
J: TRBJ2-7; size: NA; V: TRBV28; D: TRBD1; DNA: TGTGCCCGCAGTATACCGACAGGGGGAAGCTCCTACAATGAGCAGTACTTC; CDR3: CARSIPTGGSSYNEQYF
J: TRBJ2-6; size: few; V: TRBV28; D: NA; DNA: TGTGCCAGCAGTTTGAAACGGAACTCTGGGGCCAACGTCCTGACTTTC; CDR3: CASSLKRNSGANVLTF
J: TRBJ2-1; size: NA; V: TRBV20-1; D: TRBD2; DNA: TGCAGTGCTGGGACTAGCGGGGGGGCCTACAATGAGCAGTTCTTC; CDR3: CSAGTSGGAYNEQFF
J: TRBJ2-1; size: NA; V: TRBV7-6; D: NA; DNA: TGTGCCAGCAGCTTCCAACTATGGAATGAGCAGTTCTTC; CDR3: CASSFQLWNEQFF
J: TRBJ2-5; size: NA; V: TRBV11-2; D: TRBD1; DNA: TGTGCCAGCAGCTCGGGACAGAGGGAAGAGACCCAGTACTTC; CDR3: CASSSGQREETQYF
J: TRBJ1-2; size: NA; V: TRBV18; D: NA; DNA: TGTGCCAGCTCACCACCAAGGAGGGTTGATGGCTACACCTTC; CDR3: CASSPPRRVDGYTF
J: TRBJ1-2; size: few; V: TRBV4-1; D: NA; DNA: TGCGCCAGCAGCGCAATCCCCGACGGTAACTATGGCTACACCTTC; CDR3: CASSAIPDGNYGYTF